Described below is a single T cell receptor (beta chain) sequence and its context. The target of this receptor is not known. Base quality data are lacking; no much larger clone is found one base away. Reading from cysteine to phenylalanine, the CDR3 counts 14 amino acids. Only the CDR3 portion is preserved as DNA: 42 bases, with reading frame beginning at the first base. Between the V and J ends, shortened by 6 bases and 9 bases respectively, the junction contains 15 bases. Via the germline V gene, CDR1 is SNHLY and CDR2 FYNNEI. Libraries came from the immunoSEQ multiplex PCR assay. For most patients, genomic DNA was isolated with the Qiagen DNeasy Blood and Tissue Kit and sent frozen to Adaptive Biotechnologies for TCR sequencing. High-throughput TCR-beta CDR3 sequencing of genomic DNA from most patients was performed by Adaptive Biotechnologies. For the original study's pipeline: TCR sequencing data were retrieved from Adaptive's ImmunoSEQ software for roughly 17 patients, whereas three other patients were processed with MiXCR and VDJtools. To correct CD4 versus CD8 sorting errors, sequences present in both subsets at a frequency ratio below 5:1 were removed. CDR3 nucleotide sequences shared by donor and recipient were removed because the origin of these sequences could not be assigned. Alloreactive clones required at least 2-fold expansion over unstimulated cells and minimum CFSE-low frequency of 0.002% (template counts) or 0.001% (read counts). Clones detected in sequenced pre-transplant spleen, lymph node, or MLR CFSE-low populations of the donor or recipient were defined as mappable. Cumulative frequency of alloreactive clones was calculated as a percentage of all sequences weighted by copy number. The source is immuneACCESS, and TCRdb retained only in-frame sequences with V and J called. Part of the clones is not carried over; for the studies checked, unresolved V genes explain less than half of this, and the remainder is unexplained. V, J and clone size were drawn from that table, and D and trimming were deduced from the DNA. The sample records under 150,000 clones, 85% to 95% of which are singletons. The top ten constitute over 0.15% of the sample.

This entry belongs to a study of graft-versus-host responses after intestinal transplantation (dated by TCRdb to the early 2020s). Study-wide context: The transplants that recipients got were multivisceral, liver-intestinal, or isolated intestinal. All recipients received anti-thymocyte globulin induction followed by maintenance tacrolimus and steroids for 3 to 4 years. After intestinal transplantation, graft-versus-host and host-versus-graft alloreactive T cell clones were followed in the graft, circulation and bone marrow using bulk TCR-beta CDR3 sequencing. To identify alloreactive clones, pre-transplant mixed lymphocyte reaction products were sequenced and then compared with unstimulated pre-transplant donor and recipient T cells. Of the 20 to 30 intestinal transplant recipients enrolled in the cohort, one of whom was a retransplant, a few patients without pretransplant specimens were excluded. A peak of at least 4% donor T cells among recipient peripheral blood mononuclear cells was the definition used for donor T cell macrochimerism. Rather than being sequenced by the commercial service, samples from a few later patients were sequenced in-house on an Illumina MiSeq and processed with MiXCR.

In the paper's terms, the time point label means: cells obtained before transplantation from donor or recipient. CD3+CD4+ and CD3+CD8+ populations were FACS-sorted from unstimulated pre-transplant donor and recipient cells taken from spleen or lymph nodes. General findings and caveats noted by the study authors: In the allografts of patients with donor T cell macrochimerism, GvH to HvG T cell clonal ratios were high. GvH clones were detected in recipient bone marrow, and some of these GvH clones were observed earlier in ileal mucosa or blood, consistent with an intestinal mucosal origin. Early after transplant, peak levels of circulating GvH clones were found to be associated with declines in HvG clones. Conclusions were limited by the relatively low number and heterogeneity of intestinal transplant patients.

The chain is made from TRBV2 and TRBJ1-6, with the D gene uncertain. This sequence was found in a human donor who received an intestinal transplant. This sample comprised unstimulated CD4+ T cells sorted from spleen or lymph node cells, obtained before intestinal transplant. The DNA reads TGTGCCAGCAGCGTCGGGAGGGTCGGTTCACCCCTCCACTTT. This encodes CASSVGRVGSPLHF.